The rows below give T cell receptor beta chains drawn from one sample of a study of a mutant IDH1 vaccine in newly diagnosed glioma. Profiling relied on immunoSEQ multiplex PCR, and the TCRdb table lists in-frame clones only, not all of them. The table records some 59,000 clones, more than 80% of them present only once. The material was PBMCs, obtained from a glioma patient treated with radiotherapy, temozolomide or both. The receptors were sampled from a man aged 18 to 35 with glioma. Each CDR3 is given with its conserved first and last residue. D genes are given only for firm matches. Rows give clone size only sometimes, using once, few, many, or a class for an expanded clone.

size,J,D,V,DNA,CDR3
.,TRBJ2-6,TRBD1,TRBV6-5,TGTGCCAGCAGTTACTCGAGGGGGCGCGGGGCCAACGTCCTGACTTTC,CASSYSRGRGANVLTF
.,TRBJ2-1,.,TRBV25-1,TGTGCCAGCAGTGAAGACAGCTACAATGAGCAGTTCTTC,CASSEDSYNEQFF
.,TRBJ1-5,TRBD1,TRBV10-3,TGTGCCATCAGCGTGACAGGGGGCAATCAGCCCCAGCATTTT,CAISVTGGNQPQHF
.,TRBJ1-1,TRBD1,TRBV7-9,TGTGCCAGCAGCGAAACTGACAGGGGCCAAGCTGGGGCTTTCTTT,CASSETDRGQAGAFF
few,TRBJ1-1,.,TRBV6-1,TGTGCCAGCAGAGTACTGAACACTGAAGCTTTCTTT,CASRVLNTEAFF
.,TRBJ2-1,TRBD2,TRBV29-1,TGCAGCCTCTATGGGGGGGACGCCTACAATGAGCAGTTCTTC,CSLYGGDAYNEQFF
.,TRBJ1-1,TRBD1,TRBV6-1,TGTGCCAGCAGAGGACAGGGCAGCAACACTGAAGCTTTCTTT,CASRGQGSNTEAFF
.,TRBJ2-7,.,TRBV4-3,TGCGCCAGCAGCCAAGTCGTGGACCAGGGACGGTGGCTGAGTGAGCAGAACTTC,CASSQVVDQGRWLSEQNF
.,TRBJ1-6,.,TRBV10-3,TGTGCCATCAGGGGGACGGCCGTAGGTTCACCCCTCCACTTT,CAIRGTAVGSPLHF
.,TRBJ1-2,TRBD1,TRBV18,TGTGCCAGCTCACCCGGACAGGCGAGGTATGGCTACACCTTC,CASSPGQARYGYTF
.,TRBJ2-2,TRBD1,TRBV29-1,TGCAGCGCCGGGACCAGGGGGCCCGGGGAGCTGTTTTTT,CSAGTRGPGELFF
.,TRBJ2-2,.,TRBV6-4,TGTGCCAGCAGCAGTGCACTGGGGCCCGGGGAGCTGTTTTTT,CASSSALGPGELFF
.,TRBJ1-2,TRBD1,TRBV2,TGTGCCAGCAGCGTTCGCCTGACAGGGGAAAACTATGGCTACACCTTC,CASSVRLTGENYGYTF
.,TRBJ2-6,TRBD1,TRBV30,TGTGCCTGGAGTGGTAAGAGGGGGCCGGGGGCCAACGTCCTGACTTTC,CAWSGKRGPGANVLTF
.,TRBJ2-7,TRBD1,TRBV18,TGTGCCAGCTCACGGGACAGGGTTACAACCTACGAGCAGTACTTC,CASSRDRVTTYEQYF
few,TRBJ1-6,.,TRBV30,TGTGCCTGGGGGGAAATTAATTCACCCCTCCACTTT,CAWGEINSPLHF
.,TRBJ1-2,TRBD1,TRBV5-1,TGCGCCAGCAGGGACAGGGACTATGGCTACACCTTC,CASRDRDYGYTF
.,TRBJ1-5,TRBD1,TRBV7-8,TGTGCCAGCAGCTGGCGGGACAGTTTAAGCAATCAGCCCCAGCATTTT,CASSWRDSLSNQPQHF
.,TRBJ1-2,TRBD1,TRBV6-5,TGTGCCAGCAGGGATACAGGGGGTGTAGGCTATGGCTACACCTTC,CASRDTGGVGYGYTF
few,TRBJ1-5,.,TRBV19,TGTGCCAGTAGTTTCGTAGATCAGCCCCAGCATTTT,CASSFVDQPQHF
.,TRBJ1-2,.,TRBV30,TGTGCCTGGGGTCAAGCCAGGCCCCCTCGCTATGGCTACACCTTC,CAWGQARPPRYGYTF
.,TRBJ1-1,.,TRBV5-5,TGTGCCAGCAGCCCGTGGGGGGGAGACACTGAAGCTTTCTTT,CASSPWGGDTEAFF
.,TRBJ2-7,TRBD1,TRBV29-1,TGCAGCGCCTTTTTTTTGACAGGGGCGGACCCCTACGAGCAGTACTTC,CSAFFLTGADPYEQYF
.,TRBJ2-7,.,TRBV30,TGTGCCTGGAGTGGTTTGGTGCGGGAGCAGTACTTC,CAWSGLVREQYF
once,TRBJ1-5,.,TRBV6-6,TGTGCCAGCAGTTCTAATAGCAATCAGCCCCAGCATTTT,CASSSNSNQPQHF
.,TRBJ2-1,TRBD2,TRBV16,TGTGCCAGCAGCCAATCGCGGGGGGGGGCTCACAATGAGCAGTTCTTC,CASSQSRGGAHNEQFF
.,TRBJ1-4,TRBD1,TRBV19,TGTGCCAGTAGTATAGAAGACAGGGAGGGACGCATTGGTAATGAAAAACTGTTTTTT,CASSIEDREGRIGNEKLFF
.,TRBJ1-1,TRBD1,TRBV29-1,TGCAGCGTCACAGGGGGCCGCAACACTGAAGCTTTCTTT,CSVTGGRNTEAFF